The T cell receptor beta chain under discussion was sequenced for a study of T cell changes during pregnancy in multiple sclerosis. CDR3 size: 16 residues. CDR1 is LNHNV and CDR2 is YYDKDF in the germline V gene (reference sequence). The V segment lost 3 bases and the J segment 0 bases; nucleotides outside the gene matches: 8. Clones were sequenced by immunoSEQ multiplex PCR, and TCRdb holds only the in-frame ones, with some missing. The sample records around 110,000 clones, about 90% being singletons. Sample: peripheral blood, taken in the third trimester of pregnancy. V and J are TRBV15 and TRBJ2-7, with TRBD2 matching 7 bases. This sequence was found in a female donor with multiple sclerosis, enrolled in a pregnancy study. The CDR3 sequence is CATSRGGAGSSYEQYF. DNA for the CDR3: TGTGCCACCAGCAGGGGTGGAGCGGGGAGCTCCTACGAGCAGTACTTC.